One and the same sample provided the 27 T cell receptor beta chains below, sequenced in a study of blood T cell repertoires in COVID-19 (dated by TCRdb to the early 2020s). Receptor amplification or capture employed the immunoSEQ multiplex PCR assay. As stored in TCRdb, this immuneACCESS dataset retains in-frame rearrangements with V and J assigned. A fraction of the clones does not appear; measured against another copy, unresolved V genes explain less than half of the discrepancy, and the remainder lacks a known reason. This sample is represented by fewer than 85,000 clones; 90% of them were singletons. The biggest ten clones account for 1% of the sample. The sample taken for sequencing was peripheral blood. These receptors all stem from a woman aged 45-65 years in a cohort sampled during active COVID-19.

The chain combines TRBV29-1 with TRBJ1-1; tentatively, D is TRBD1 (6 bases). Germline CDR1 is SQVTM and CDR2 is ANQGSEA. This CDR3 comprises 13 residues. Between the trimmed V and J ends, which lost 6 bases and 5 bases, there was a span of 16 bases. The CDR3 spells CSVGDKGETEAFF. The DNA for the CDR3 is TGCAGCGTCGGGGACAAGGGGGAAACTGAAGCTTTCTTT.

This chain connects TRBV10-1 to TRBJ2-5; a possible D gene is TRBD1 (5 bases). Trimming pared 6 bases from V and 5 bases from J, leaving 28 bases between. Per the germline V gene, CDR1 is WNHNN and CDR2 is SYGVQD (reference sequence). The CDR3 has 18 amino acids. The CDR3 is CASSDRHLTAETRETQYF. The CDR3 coding sequence is TGCGCCAGCAGCGACAGACACCTCACCGCAGAGACGAGGGAGACCCAGTACTTC.

The genes are TRBV27 and TRBJ2-1, with 8 nucleotides matching TRBD2. CDR3 length: 17 amino acids. V lost 3 bases, J lost 6 bases, and 13 bases stayed unmatched. Germline CDR1 MNHEY, CDR2 SMNVEV (reference sequence). CDR3 sequence: CASSFPSGPNFLNEQFF. The CDR3 bases are TGTGCCAGCAGTTTCCCTAGCGGGCCTAACTTCCTCAATGAGCAGTTCTTC.

To note about this clone: At one end, the junction sequence differs from germline, possibly due to a read error. The CDR3 loop is CASSPSGTYNEQFF. In DNA, the CDR3 is TGTGCTAGCAGCCCGAGCGGGACCTACAATGAGCAGTTCTTC. This rearrangement joins TRBV7-7 to TRBJ2-1; 7 nucleotides agree with TRBD2. Germline values: CDR1 SSHAT, CDR2 FNYEAQ (reference sequence). This CDR3 is 14 amino acids long.

The genes are TRBV7-6 and TRBJ2-5; D perhaps matches TRBD1 (5 bases). CDR1 is SGHVS, CDR2 FNYEAQ, per germline. Trimming cost V 1 base and J 6 bases, with 15 bases left between them. This CDR3 region has 15 residues. CDR3: CASSLVDQGGKTQYF. The CDR3 DNA reads TGTGCCAGCAGCTTAGTTGATCAGGGCGGCAAGACCCAGTACTTC.

This clone was counted a few times. The chain is built from TRBV7-6 and TRBJ2-2, with D perhaps TRBD2 (5 bases). The length of the CDR3 is 16 residues. Germline CDR1 and CDR2: SGHVS and FNYEAQ. The ends were cut back, 7 bases at V and 7 bases at J, with 22 bases in the middle. The CDR3 here is CASTPLGKEVSGELFF. CDR3 coding DNA: TGTGCCAGCACCCCCCTCGGGAAGGAGGTTAGCGGGGAGCTGTTTTTT.

The chain combines TRBV9 with TRBJ2-7; 14 nucleotides line up with TRBD2. Germline V gene data show CDR1 as SGDLS and CDR2 as YYNGEE. This CDR3 region has 15 residues. Trimming at V came to 3 bases and at J to 7 bases, leaving 6 bases not matched to a gene. CDR3 region: CASSAGTSGRGEQYF. The CDR3, as DNA: TGTGCCAGCAGCGCTGGGACTAGCGGGAGAGGGGAGCAGTACTTC.

This sequence joins TRBV7-3 and TRBJ2-5, with a weak D call TRBD2 (6 bases). The J call is uncertain, as TRBJ2-7 better fits the DNA end. Germline CDR1 and CDR2: SGHTA and FQGTGA. The CDR3 length is 14 residues. This CDR3 reads CASAPGGDSYEQYF. CDR3 in DNA: TGTGCCAGTGCCCCCGGAGGGGACTCCTACGAGCAGTACTTC.

V usage is TRBV5-1 and J usage is TRBJ2-7, with a tentative D call TRBD1 (5 bases). The CDR3 has 13 amino acids. Germline-derived CDR1 and CDR2 are SGHRS and YFSETQ. The V gene lost 2 bases and the J gene lost 2 bases, with 8 bases spanning the gap. The CDR3 DNA follows: TGCGCCAGCAGCTTTGACAGCCCCTACGAGCAGTACTTC. The encoded protein is CASSFDSPYEQYF.

This chain joins TRBV28 and TRBJ1-6, with TRBD1 matching 9 bases. The V gene end was trimmed by 8 bases and the J gene end by 9 bases; junction bases not matched to a gene: 20. Germline assignment: CDR1 MDHEN and CDR2 SYDVKM. CDR3 length: 18 amino acids. The DNA of the CDR3 is TGTGCCAGCCTAAACCCGGGACAGGGTGGCGTCAAACTTTCACCCCTCCACTTT. It encodes CASLNPGQGGVKLSPLHF.

The chain carries TRBV7-6 and TRBJ1-5; 9 nucleotides align to TRBD1. Germline CDR1 and CDR2: SGHVS and FNYEAQ. The CDR3 is made up of 15 amino acids. V lost 4 bases, J lost 4 bases, and 5 bases stayed unmatched. CDR3 sequence (DNA): TGTGCCAGCAGCTCGAACAGGGGGCCTAATCAGCCCCAGCATTTT. Translated: CASSSNRGPNQPQHF. The entire variable domain, with the rest obtained from reference TRBV7-6 and TRBJ1-5, is as follows: GAGVSQSPRYKVTKRGQDVALRCDPISGHVSLYWYRQALGQGPEFLTYFNYEAQQDKSGLPNDRFSAERPEGSISTLTIQRTEQRDSAMYRCASSSNRGPNQPQHFGDGTRLSIL.

The chain combines TRBV19 with TRBJ2-7; weak D call: TRBD1 (6 bases). Germline values: CDR1 LNHDA, CDR2 SQIVND (reference sequence). The CDR3 loop spans 13 amino acids. With 1 base removed from V and 5 bases from J, the gap between germline ends came to 9 bases. The CDR3 here is CASSIGGQNEQYF. Written as DNA, the CDR3 is TGTGCCAGTAGTATAGGAGGACAGAACGAGCAGTACTTC.

The chain uses TRBV5-1 and TRBJ1-2, with D perhaps TRBD1 (5 bases). The germline gives CDR1 SGHRS, CDR2 YFSETQ. V lost 1 base to trimming and J lost 6 bases, with 16 bases between them. This CDR3 is 15 amino acids long. The CDR3 DNA follows: TGCGCCAGCAGCTTGAGGTTCGGGGGTCTCGATGGCTACACCTTC. The encoded protein is CASSLRFGGLDGYTF.

The chain combines TRBV3-1 (or the pseudogene TRBV3-2) with TRBJ1-3; no firm D call. Trimming left V 4 bases short and J 0 bases short, with 13 bases between. Looked up from germline, CDR1 is LGHDT and CDR2 is YNNKEL (reference sequence). CDR3 length: 16 amino acids. CDR3 residues: CASSLDGLYSGNTIYF. The CDR3 region has the DNA TGTGCCAGCAGCCTCGACGGACTTTACTCTGGAAACACCATATATTTT.

The rearrangement links TRBV11-3 to TRBJ2-1, with 8 bases matching TRBD2. Trimming took 5 bases from V and 4 from J; bases not matched to a gene: 10. Germline V gene sequence: CDR1 SGHNT, CDR2 YENEEA. This CDR3 is 16 amino acids long. The CDR3 nucleotides read TGTGCCAGCAGCCCCCAGGCGGGAGGCAGTTACAATGAGCAGTTCTTC. It translates to CASSPQAGGSYNEQFF. Together with reference TRBV11-3 and TRBJ2-1, the CDR3 gives the full variable domain: EAGVVQSPRYKIIEKKQPVAFWCNPISGHNTLYWYLQNLGQGPELLIRYENEEAVDDSQLPKDRFSAERLKGVDSTLKIQPAELGDSAVYLCASSPQAGGSYNEQFFGPGTRLTVL.

The chain is built from TRBV29-1 and TRBJ2-7, with 11 bases matching TRBD1. Germline loops: CDR1 SQVTM, CDR2 ANQGSEA. CDR3 length: 13 amino acids. V trimming: 5 bases; J trimming: 4 bases; junction bases outside the gene matches: 4. The CDR3 sequence is CSVQGTGGYEQYF. In nucleotides, the CDR3 is TGCAGCGTTCAGGGGACAGGGGGATACGAGCAGTACTTC.

This clone came up a few times. CDR3: CSVDPEAGDNYGYTF. CDR3 DNA: TGCAGCGTTGATCCAGAGGCAGGGGACAACTATGGCTACACCTTC. This rearrangement joins TRBV29-1 to TRBJ1-2; D may be TRBD1 (6 bases). The CDR3 contains 15 residues. V was clipped by 3 bases and J by 2 bases, with 16 bases between them. CDR1 is SQVTM and CDR2 is ANQGSEA in the germline V gene.

The J gene is TRBJ2-3, the V gene TRBV28, with 10 bases lining up with TRBD2. Germline V lookup: CDR1 MDHEN, CDR2 SYDVKM. V lost 6 bases to trimming and J lost 2 bases; unmatched junction nucleotides: 5. The CDR3 is 15 amino acids. As DNA, the CDR3 is TGTGCCAGCAGCCAAGGACTAGCGGCCACAGATACGCAGTATTTT. The encoded protein is CASSQGLAATDTQYF. The variable domain in full, with the rest retrieved from reference TRBV28 and TRBJ2-3, is DVKVTQSSRYLVKRTGEKVFLECVQDMDHENMFWYRQDPGLGLRLIYFSYDVKMKEKGDIPEGYSVSREKKERFSLILESASTNQTSMYLCASSQGLAATDTQYFGPGTRLTVL.

The chain employs TRBV18 and TRBJ2-7, with a weak D call TRBD2 (6 bases). This CDR3 comprises 15 residues. The V gene's germline CDR1 is KGHSH and CDR2 LQKENI. The V and J ends lost 0 bases and 5 bases respectively, with 14 bases between them. The CDR3 bases are TGTGCCAGCTCACCACCGGGAGGTCGCAGGCACGAGCAGTACTTC. It yields the protein CASSPPGGRRHEQYF.

The rearrangement links TRBV6-5 to TRBJ2-1; D is perhaps TRBD2 (6 bases). Trimming removed 2 bases from V and 6 bases from J, with 14 bases in between. Looked up from germline, CDR1 is MNHEY and CDR2 is SVGAGI. The CDR3 has 15 amino acids. This chain's CDR3 is CASSYEGLLPNEQFF. The CDR3 nucleotides are TGTGCCAGCAGTTACGAGGGACTCCTTCCCAATGAGCAGTTCTTC.

The CDR3 region is CASSLAGQSIMNTEAFF. In nucleotides, the CDR3 is TGTGCCAGCAGCTTAGCGGGACAGTCTATTATGAACACTGAAGCTTTCTTT. The V gene is TRBV7-9, the J gene TRBJ1-1, with 7 nucleotides matching TRBD1. Germline CDR1 reads SEHNR; CDR2 reads FQNEAQ (reference sequence). The CDR3 sequence is 17 residues long. V lost 0 bases and J lost 0; bases outside the gene matches: 7.

V and J are TRBV3-1 (or the pseudogene TRBV3-2) and TRBJ2-3; 12 positions agree with TRBD2. The CDR3 sequence is 13 residues long. Germline V gene lookup returns CDR1 LGHDT and CDR2 YNNKEL (reference sequence). The trim removed 9 bases at V and 5 bases at J, leaving 3 bases unmatched. The CDR3 protein is CARRLAGEDTQYF. CDR3 nucleotides: TGTGCCAGAAGACTAGCGGGAGAAGATACGCAGTATTTT.

V is TRBV5-1 and J is TRBJ1-2, with TRBD1 identical over 8 bases. CDR3 size: 13 residues. Germline values: CDR1 SGHRS, CDR2 YFSETQ. Trimming cost V 4 bases and J 8 bases; bases outside gene matches: 7. The CDR3 loop reads CASSQDRVSGYTF. The CDR3 DNA reads TGCGCCAGCAGCCAGGACAGGGTATCCGGCTACACCTTC.

The chain carries TRBV27 and TRBJ2-7; the D is unclear. The CDR3 is made up of 13 amino acids. Germline V gives CDR1 MNHEY, CDR2 SMNVEV (reference sequence). Trimming removed 6 bases at V and 1 base at J, with 10 bases between. The CDR3 sequence is CASSLFGSYEQYF. CDR3 in DNA: TGTGCCAGCAGCCTTTTCGGTTCCTACGAGCAGTACTTC.

The chain uses TRBV12-3 or TRBV12-4 and TRBJ2-3, with no clear D. Trimming shortened V by 6 bases and J by 4 bases, and 8 bases separated the two germline ends. The CDR3 totals 12 residues. This CDR3 reads CASSRRADTQYF. CDR3 coding DNA: TGTGCCAGCAGCCGCCGCGCAGATACGCAGTATTTT.

The V call is TRBV7-8, the J call TRBJ2-7; 8 bases match TRBD1. The V segment lost 3 bases and the J segment 4 bases; nucleotides outside the gene matches: 8. The CDR3 runs 15 residues. From germline, CDR1 is SGHVS and CDR2 FQNEAQ. The CDR3 sequence: CASSFTGTGGYEQYF. CDR3 DNA sequence: TGTGCCAGCAGCTTCACCGGGACAGGAGGGTACGAGCAGTACTTC. Full variable domain (outside the CDR3, taken from reference TRBV7-8 and TRBJ2-7): GAGVSQSPRYKVAKRGQDVALRCDPISGHVSLFWYQQALGQGPEFLTYFQNEAQLDKSGLPSDRFFAERPEGSVSTLKIQRTQQEDSAVYLCASSFTGTGGYEQYFGPGTRLTVT.

The CDR3 coding sequence is TGTGCCAGCAGCCTTAGTCATACTACTAACTATGGCTACACCTTC. Protein: CASSLSHTTNYGYTF. The chain combines TRBV11-2 with TRBJ1-2, with D unresolved. Trimming removed 5 bases from V and 0 bases from J, with 13 bases in between. Germline-derived CDR1 and CDR2 are SGHAT and FQNNGV. The CDR3 spans 15 residues.